This entry lists 7 T cell receptor beta chains sequenced from one sample in a study of T cell responses to AZD1222 COVID-19 vaccine. Data came from immunoSEQ multiplex PCR; TCRdb stores just in-frame clones and leaves some out. The sample has 150,000 to 200,000 clones, around nine tenths seen once. The sample consisted of peripheral blood, taken on day 0 of AZD1222 vaccination. These receptors all stem from an adult in good health.

CDR3 sequence reads: CASSIGGVGTDTQYF. In DNA, the CDR3 is TGTGCCAGTAGTATAGGGGGTGTAGGCACAGATACGCAGTATTTT. The rearrangement links TRBV19 to TRBJ2-3; D gene uncertain. Germline lookup yields CDR1 LNHDA and CDR2 SQIVND (reference sequence). The CDR3 is 15 amino acids. The V gene lost 1 base and the J gene lost 1 base, with 9 bases spanning the gap.

The gene calls are TRBV6-5 and TRBJ1-6; the D is unclear. V was pared by 0 bases and J by 15 bases, with 12 bases between. The CDR3 loop spans 13 amino acids. Per the germline V gene, CDR1 is MNHEY and CDR2 is SVGAGI. The CDR3 bases are TGTGCCAGCAGTTACTCGTCTGGCATTCTCCTCCACTTT. The encoded protein is CASSYSSGILLHF.

The CDR3 DNA follows: TGTGCCAGCAGCGTAGCGGGTGGGGGCACAGATACGCAGTATTTT. Its translation: CASSVAGGGTDTQYF. The rearrangement uses TRBV9 and TRBJ2-3, with D uncertain. CDR3 length: 15 amino acids. Germline V lookup: CDR1 SGDLS, CDR2 YYNGEE. V was cut by 0 bases and J by 1 base, with 9 bases left in between.

CDR3 sequence: CASSFQGAYEQYF. The CDR3 DNA is TGCGCCAGCAGCTTCCAGGGGGCCTACGAGCAGTACTTC. The chain employs TRBV5-1 and TRBJ2-7; 7 nucleotides agree with TRBD1. CDR1 is SGHRS, CDR2 YFSETQ, per germline. The CDR3 runs to 13 residues. V shed 2 bases, J shed 2 bases, and the junction held 1 base outside the gene matches.

This chain links TRBV4-2 with TRBJ1-1; D is unresolved. V gave up 4 bases and J gave up 1 base, with 10 bases separating them. The CDR3 runs 14 residues. Germline loops: CDR1 LGHNA, CDR2 YNFKEQ. The CDR3 region has the DNA TGTGCCAGCAGCCTCGGAGACCCGAACACTGAAGCTTTCTTT. Its translation: CASSLGDPNTEAFF.

The V call is TRBV19, the J call TRBJ1-2; 11 bases fit TRBD1. V shed 10 bases and J 7 bases; nucleotides not matched to a gene: 5. The CDR3 is 12 amino acids. CDR1 is LNHDA and CDR2 is SQIVND in the germline V gene (reference sequence). The CDR3, as DNA: TGTGCCACTCGGGACAGGGGGACTGGCTACACCTTC. Amino acid sequence: CATRDRGTGYTF.

This clone showed up just a few times. The rearrangement joins TRBV9 to TRBJ1-6, with 9 nucleotides matching TRBD1. This CDR3 has 15 amino acids. V was pared by 1 base and J by 5 bases, with 1 base of the junction left unmatched. Germline CDR1 SGDLS, CDR2 YYNGEE. In DNA form, the CDR3 reads TGTGCCAGCAGCGTAACAGGGGGCGATAATTCACCCCTCCACTTT. Translation: CASSVTGGDNSPLHF.